These 4 T cell receptor beta chains originate from one sample sequenced in a study of metastatic and nonmetastatic thyroid tumors. Every patient was untreated before thyroid surgery. TCRdb reprocessed the PCR reads using MiXCR. The sample contains roughly 89,000 clones, under 15% of which appear only once. The source material was tumor tissue. The receptors stem from a female donor with papillary thyroid cancer or a benign thyroid nodule (not recorded which). Some clones in this sample may be carry-over from other donors' samples.

Ten or more counts support this clone. This CDR3 is CASGRSYFNEQFF. The CDR3 DNA reads as TGTGCCAGCGGGCGTAGCTACTTCAATGAGCAGTTCTTC. The rearrangement uses TRBV7-2 and TRBJ2-1; no reliable D call. Between the trimmed V and J ends, which lost 8 bases and 6 bases, there was a span of 14 bases. The CDR3 is 13 residues long. The germline V gene encodes CDR1 SGHTA and CDR2 FQGNSA.

This clone was recorded at least ten times. The chain employs TRBV10-3 and TRBJ2-3, with 7 bases aligning to TRBD2. The CDR3 has 14 amino acids. CDR1 and CDR2 (germline): ENHRY, SYGVKD. Losses at the gene ends were 3 bases for V and 7 bases for J; bases not matched to a gene: 7. Here the CDR3 reads CAISESGGVNTQYF. CDR3 nucleotides: TGTGCCATCAGTGAATCGGGAGGAGTGAATACGCAGTATTTT.

In this sample, this clone turned up many times. The chain employs TRBV30 and TRBJ2-7; TRBD2 aligns across 11 bases. CDR3 length: 14 amino acids. V dropped 0 bases and J dropped 3; count of bases not matched to a gene: 1. Per germline, CDR1 GTSNPN and CDR2 SVGIG (reference sequence). CDR3 DNA sequence: TGTGCCTGGAGTGTGACTAGCGGGAACTACGAGCAGTACTTC. This sequence encodes CAWSVTSGNYEQYF.

This clone was counted ten times or more. The gene calls are TRBV20-1 and TRBJ2-5, with TRBD1 matching over 7 bases. CDR3 size: 14 residues. Trimming cost V 7 bases and J 4 bases; bases outside gene matches: 12. CDR1 is DFQATT and CDR2 is SNEGSKA in the germline V gene (reference sequence). CDR3 nucleotide sequence: TGCAGTGTGTCACCGGGACAGTGGGGAGAGACCCAGTACTTC. It is translated as CSVSPGQWGETQYF.